This T cell receptor (beta chain) was sequenced for a study of blood T cell repertoires in COVID-19 (dated by TCRdb to between 2020 and 2021). For context, the study as a whole: Samples covering the acute and convalescent phases of COVID-19 were provided by collaborators in the United States, Italy and Spain. The prospective study material was composed of cDNA or gDNA derived from T cells, B-cell-depleted T cells, or PBMCs. Deeply sampled blood TCRbeta repertoires from subjects exposed to, actively infected with, or recovered from COVID-19 were included in the dataset. The repertoires were released in a freely available public database meant as a resource for research on the immune response to SARS-CoV-2. Samples were obtained from the ongoing ImmuneRACE study (first 160 participants) and from 1,000 to 1,500 subjects provided by 6 global collaborators. Nearly every sample came with metadata listing a de-identified subject ID, COVID-19 status, age in years and sex. Where available, HLA class I and class II types were obtained from metadata supplied by the sample provider rather than from assay-based typing. Findings and caveats that apply to the study as a whole: The quantity of clinical and demographic metadata differed by source and by participant and was supplied without curation.

From cysteine to phenylalanine, the CDR3 is 15 amino acids long. The CDR3 DNA has 45 bases and is translated from base 1. V drops 0 bases and J drops 5 bases, leaving 13 bases in between. CDR1 is given as LNHDA and CDR2 as SQIVND, both from the germline V gene (reference sequence). TCRbeta CDR3 regions were amplified from genomic DNA by means of the immunoSEQ Assay, a bias-controlled multiplex PCR. For the original study's pipeline: Nucleated cell counts per sample were estimated from amplification of reference gene primers within the assay. To quantify the absolute abundance of each unique TCRbeta CDR3 rearrangement, sequence reads were collapsed and filtered. For each sample, productive Simpson clonality was calculated by taking the square root of Simpson's diversity index across productive rearrangements. TCRdb took over this immuneACCESS table, retaining in-frame rearrangements with V and J assigned. Such tables are incomplete; in checked studies, under half of the missing clones stem from an unresolved V gene, and the remainder is unexplained. The V and J calls and clone size come from that table; D and trimming were worked out from the DNA. This sample gives about 410,000 clones in total; 70% to 90% of them show up just once. Jointly, the top ten make up roughly 1.4% of the sample.

A word on this clone: No cognate antigen has been identified for it. Base qualities were left out, and no much larger clone turns up one base away.

Whole blood was collected in K2EDTA tubes by collaborating institutions according to the institutions' own protocols. For TCRbeta analysis, collaborator samples were shipped as frozen whole blood, as isolated PBMCs, or as DNA extracted from either sample type. This sequence was found in a woman in her thirties with active or convalescent COVID-19. The chain employs TRBV19 and TRBJ1-2; TRBD1 might be the D gene, on 6 matching bases. The material sequenced was peripheral blood. The bases read TGTGCCAGTAGTATAGATTCGGGGGGCGCATATGGCTACACCTTC. Protein translation: CASSIDSGGAYGYTF.